Each of the 11 T cell receptor beta chains below was sequenced from the same sample in a study of CD8 T cells in Susac syndrome. Roughly 0.45 to 1 ug RNA was reverse transcribed with random hexamers. TCRdb re-called the immunoSEQ multiplex PCR reads with MiXCR, one entry per CDR3 protein. Here the sample spans roughly 180,000 distinct CDR3 sequences, approximately 96% being singletons. The specimen sequenced was CD4+ T cells from PBMCs. The receptors were gathered from a human donor in good health.

The genes are TRBV2 and TRBJ1-6; D possibly corresponds to TRBD1 (5 bases). The CDR3 loop spans 15 amino acids. Germline CDR1 SNHLY, CDR2 FYNNEI. Trimming shortened V by 3 bases and J by 0 bases, and 6 bases separated the two germline ends. Here the CDR3 reads CASSDRASYNSPLHF. The DNA of the CDR3 is TGTGCCAGCAGTGACAGGGCCTCCTATAATTCACCCCTCCACTTT. The full variable domain, in which reference TRBV2 and TRBJ1-6 provide the parts outside the CDR3, is EPEVTQTPSHQVTQMGQEVILRCVPISNHLYFYWYRQILGQKVEFLVSFYNNEISEKSEIFDDQFSVERPDGSNFTLKIRSTKLEDSAMYFCASSDRASYNSPLHFGNGTRLTVT.

The chain employs TRBV5-4 and TRBJ2-7; D ambiguous. V lost 5 bases and J lost 7, with 16 bases in between. CDR3 size: 13 residues. The germline gives CDR1 SGHNT, CDR2 YYREEE (reference sequence). DNA for the CDR3: TGTGCCAGCAGTCAGATGGACCACGGGGAGCAGTACTTC. Translated: CASSQMDHGEQYF.

The rearrangement links TRBV20-1 to TRBJ2-7; D is unresolved. CDR1 is DFQATT, CDR2 SNEGSKA, per germline (reference sequence). V shed 3 bases and J shed 3 bases, with 9 bases lying between them. This CDR3 has 12 amino acids. Written as DNA, the CDR3 is TGCAGTGCTAGTGCCTCAGGCTACGAGCAGTACTTC. Translating gives CSASASGYEQYF.

The chain couples TRBV29-1 to TRBJ2-1; 7 nucleotides match TRBD1. The CDR3 covers 13 residues. Trimming removed 7 bases from V and 7 bases from J; junction bases left unmatched: 10. Germline V gene data show CDR1 as SQVTM and CDR2 as ANQGSEA. The CDR3 loop reads CSALTGFDNEQFF. CDR3 nucleotides: TGCAGCGCTCTGACAGGGTTCGATAATGAGCAGTTCTTC.

The rearrangement links TRBV30 to TRBJ1-6, with D possibly matching TRBD1 (5 bases). Looked up from germline, CDR1 is GTSNPN and CDR2 is SVGIG (reference sequence). The CDR3 loop spans 14 amino acids. Trimming shortened V by 3 bases and J by 5 bases, and 11 bases separated the two germline ends. The DNA for the CDR3 is TGTGCCTGGAGGGGCCAAGGGGATAATTCACCCCTCCACTTT. Translating it yields CAWRGQGDNSPLHF.

The CDR3 region is CASSPSGEYYGYTF. The CDR3 region has the DNA TGTGCCAGCTCACCATCGGGGGAATACTATGGCTACACCTTC. This chain connects TRBV18 to TRBJ1-2, with D possibly matching TRBD1 (5 bases). Trimming took off 2 bases at V and 3 bases at J, with 10 bases between the two ends. The germline gives CDR1 KGHSH, CDR2 LQKENI. The CDR3 length is 14 residues.

The chain uses TRBV6-2 or TRBV6-3 and TRBJ2-2, with D perhaps matching TRBD2 (5 bases). Trimming removed 6 bases from V and 9 bases from J, with 11 bases in between. In germline, CDR1 is MNHEY, CDR2 SVGEGT. The length of the CDR3 is 12 residues. The CDR3: CASRNPGRELFF. The CDR3 region has the DNA TGTGCCAGCAGAAACCCGGGGAGGGAGCTGTTTTTT.

This rearrangement joins TRBV2 to TRBJ2-3, with 10 bases fitting TRBD1. This CDR3 has 13 amino acids. Germline V lookup: CDR1 SNHLY, CDR2 FYNNEI. The junction had 6 bases not matched to a gene; V was cut back by 10 bases and J by 5 bases. The CDR3 bases are TGTGCCACCGGGACAGGGGTGAGAGATACGCAGTATTTT. Translating it yields CATGTGVRDTQYF.

The chain links TRBV20-1 to TRBJ1-2; the D is unclear. Germline V gene lookup returns CDR1 DFQATT and CDR2 SNEGSKA (reference sequence). The V end was cut by 3 bases, the J end by 3 bases, with 14 bases between. The CDR3 is made up of 14 amino acids. CDR3 DNA: TGCAGTGCTAGGACCGGTCTCGAGGACTATGGCTACACCTTC. This translates into CSARTGLEDYGYTF.

The table lists this clonotype with a count of one. V is TRBV27 and J is TRBJ2-7; 8 bases map to TRBD1. This CDR3 has 14 amino acids. V dropped 5 bases and J dropped 7; count of bases not matched to a gene: 10. Germline CDR1 and CDR2: MNHEY and SMNVEV (reference sequence). CDR3 nucleotides: TGTGCCAGCAGTCCCCGGGACAGGATGACTGAGCAGTACTTC. Encoded protein: CASSPRDRMTEQYF.

This chain joins TRBV18 and TRBJ1-4; D uncertain. Germline assignment: CDR1 KGHSH and CDR2 LQKENI. The CDR3 has 13 residues. Trimming took off 2 bases at V and 6 bases at J, with 7 bases between the two ends. CDR3 region: CASSPAPDEKLFF. In DNA form, the CDR3 reads TGTGCCAGCTCACCAGCTCCCGATGAAAAACTGTTTTTT. The full variable domain, its missing parts supplied by reference TRBV18 and TRBJ1-4, is NAGVMQNPRHLVRRRGQEARLRCSPMKGHSHVYWYRQLPEEGLKFMVYLQKENIIDESGMPKERFSAEFPKEGPSILRIQQVVRGDSAAYFCASSPAPDEKLFFGSGTQLSVL.